The 18 T cell receptor beta chains in this list originate from one sample, sequenced in a study of blood T cell repertoires in COVID-19. Produced via immunoSEQ multiplex PCR; TCRdb's table is partial and in-frame only. The repertoire includes under 200,000 clones, over 90% of them detected once, and roughly 0.56% sits in the top ten. The sequenced material came from peripheral blood. All receptors come from a man aged 50 to 60 with acute or convalescent COVID-19.

This clone was found a few times. J is TRBJ1-2 and V is TRBV29-1; 7 bases line up with TRBD1. V was clipped by 1 base and J by 4 bases; unmatched bases: 6. Germline CDR1 and CDR2: SQVTM and ANQGSEA. This CDR3 comprises 14 residues. CDR3 nucleotides: TGCAGCGTTGAAGCTCAGGGGGTCATCTATGGCTACACCTTC. This codes for CSVEAQGVIYGYTF. The whole variable domain, filled in from reference TRBV29-1 and TRBJ1-2, reads SAVISQKPSRDICQRGTSLTIQCQVDSQVTMMFWYRQQPGQSLTLIATANQGSEATYESGFVIDKFPISRPNLTFSTLTVSNMSPEDSSIYLCSVEAQGVIYGYTFGSGTRLTVV.

The rearrangement links TRBV27 to TRBJ2-1; 7 nucleotides agree with TRBD2. Germline loops: CDR1 MNHEY, CDR2 SMNVEV (reference sequence). The CDR3 consists of 14 residues. V was pared by 1 base and J by 4 bases, with 1 base of the junction left unmatched. The CDR3: CASSLWREYNEQFF. CDR3 DNA sequence: TGTGCCAGCAGTTTATGGCGGGAGTACAATGAGCAGTTCTTC.

This chain joins TRBV6-6 and TRBJ1-1; D gene unclear. This CDR3 region has 12 residues. Looked up from germline, CDR1 is MNHNY and CDR2 is SVGAGI (reference sequence). V was cut by 3 bases and J by 0 bases, with 2 bases left in between. The CDR3 DNA reads TGTGCCAGCAGTTATATGAACACTGAAGCTTTCTTT. Translation: CASSYMNTEAFF.

The chain couples TRBV7-2 to TRBJ2-7; 8 positions match TRBD2. The CDR3 is 15 residues long. V lost 4 bases and J lost 7; bases outside the gene matches: 12. In germline, CDR1 is SGHTA, CDR2 FQGNSA. This chain's CDR3 is CASSSRPGRAGEQYF. For the CDR3, the DNA is TGTGCCAGCAGCTCCCGTCCCGGGAGGGCCGGGGAGCAGTACTTC.

The chain is built from TRBV6-2 or TRBV6-3 and TRBJ1-5; possibly TRBD1 for D (6 bases). V was shortened by 5 bases and J by 0 bases, with 14 bases between the two germline ends. There are 16 residues in the CDR3. Per the germline V gene, CDR1 is MNHEY and CDR2 is SVGEGT. Written as DNA, the CDR3 is TGTGCCAGCAGTAGCGGGGGCTGGTATAGCAATCAGCCCCAGCATTTT. Encoded protein: CASSSGGWYSNQPQHF.

The table lists this clone with a few counts. The chain employs TRBV6-5 and TRBJ1-2; the D gene is possibly TRBD1 (5 bases). V gave up 8 bases and J gave up 4 bases, with 8 bases separating them. The germline V gene has CDR1 MNHEY and CDR2 SVGAGI. The CDR3 spans 11 residues. As DNA, the CDR3 is TGTGCCAGCGCAACAGGCTATGGCTACACCTTC. Its translation is CASATGYGYTF.

V usage is TRBV2 and J usage is TRBJ2-1, with TRBD2 as a possible D gene (6 bases). Trimming pared 7 bases from V and 6 bases from J, leaving 19 bases between. Germline assignment: CDR1 SNHLY and CDR2 FYNNEI. The CDR3 runs to 15 residues. For the CDR3, the DNA is TGTGCCAGCACTCTGAGGAACGGGGGAGTCAATGAGCAGTTCTTC. Translation gives CASTLRNGGVNEQFF.

The CDR3 nucleotides are TGTGCCATCAGTGGGACAGGGGGGCTGGACACTGAAGCTTTCTTT. Amino acids: CAISGTGGLDTEAFF. J is TRBJ1-1 and V is TRBV10-3; 10 bases align to TRBD1. Germline trimming cut 4 bases from V and 3 bases from J; bases unmatched to any gene: 5. Germline assignment: CDR1 ENHRY and CDR2 SYGVKD. This CDR3 region has 15 residues.

This clone came up a few times. This chain joins TRBV4-2 and TRBJ1-2; D remains unclear. The V and J ends lost 0 bases and 2 bases respectively, with 13 bases between them. This CDR3 region has 16 residues. CDR1 is LGHNA, CDR2 YNFKEQ, per germline. The CDR3 DNA follows: TGTGCCAGCAGCCAAGAAGCCCCGATTATGAACTATGGCTACACCTTC. This sequence encodes CASSQEAPIMNYGYTF.

The chain recombines TRBV5-1 with TRBJ2-7; D possibly corresponds to TRBD2 (6 bases). The CDR3 consists of 15 residues. V lost 0 bases, J lost 2 bases, and 12 bases lay in between. Germline V CDR1 and CDR2: SGHRS, YFSETQ. The CDR3 sequence: CASSLASRETYEQYF. CDR3 sequence (DNA): TGCGCCAGCAGCTTGGCGAGCCGGGAGACCTACGAGCAGTACTTC.

The gene calls are TRBV7-9 and TRBJ2-1, with D perhaps TRBD2 (6 bases). V was clipped by 5 bases and J by 14 bases, with 19 bases between them. There are 13 residues in the CDR3. The germline CDR1 and CDR2 sequences are SEHNR and FQNEAQ (reference sequence). The CDR3 DNA reads as TGTGCCAGCAGCCGCAAAGTGGGACTCCCGAAGTTCTTC. Translated, it gives CASSRKVGLPKFF.

The V call is TRBV4-2, the J call TRBJ2-7, with no clear D. The CDR3 covers 15 residues. Germline values: CDR1 LGHNA, CDR2 YNFKEQ. Trimming removed 1 base at V and 2 bases at J, with 12 bases between. The CDR3 DNA reads as TGTGCCAGCAGCCAAGCGTTTGGGCAAACCTACGAGCAGTACTTC. Its translation: CASSQAFGQTYEQYF.

This clone has more than one count but fewer than ten. The chain recombines TRBV7-2 with TRBJ2-2; perhaps TRBD1 as D (6 bases). Per germline, CDR1 SGHTA and CDR2 FQGNSA. The CDR3 is 16 residues long. Trimming pared 2 bases from V and 0 bases from J, leaving 10 bases between. Written as DNA, the CDR3 is TGTGCCAGCAGCTTACAGGGGATGGCGAACACCGGGGAGCTGTTTTTT. This gives the protein CASSLQGMANTGELFF.

The CDR3 DNA reads as TGTGCCAGCAGTGAAAGGACAGGGCAGGTCTATGGCTACACCTTC. It encodes CASSERTGQVYGYTF. The chain links TRBV2 to TRBJ1-2; TRBD1 aligns across 8 bases. The trim removed 2 bases at V and 4 bases at J, leaving 6 bases unmatched. The CDR3 length is 15 residues. Germline V lookup: CDR1 SNHLY, CDR2 FYNNEI.

The gene calls are TRBV6-1 and TRBJ1-3; TRBD1 might be the D (6 bases). V dropped 4 bases and J dropped 4 bases, with 8 bases sitting between them. Germline CDR1 is MNHNS and CDR2 is SASEGT. This CDR3 is built from 13 residues. The CDR3 reads CASSGGTGNTIYF. CDR3 sequence (DNA): TGTGCCAGCAGTGGGGGGACAGGAAACACCATATATTTT.

The chain carries TRBV19 and TRBJ2-7; 8 nucleotides agree with TRBD1. The CDR3 contains 13 residues. V lost 4 bases and J lost 5; bases outside the gene matches: 4. CDR1 is LNHDA and CDR2 is SQIVND in the germline V gene (reference sequence). CDR3 sequence: CASSTDRVNEQYF. As DNA, the CDR3 is TGTGCCAGTAGTACGGACAGGGTCAACGAGCAGTACTTC.

This rearrangement joins TRBV6-2 or TRBV6-3 to TRBJ2-2; D not resolved. Trimming took off 0 bases at V and 2 bases at J, with 4 bases between the two ends. This CDR3 is built from 14 residues. Germline V gives CDR1 MNHEY, CDR2 SVGEGT. In DNA, the CDR3 is TGTGCCAGCAGTTACTCCCTAAACACCGGGGAGCTGTTTTTT. This codes for CASSYSLNTGELFF.

The genes are TRBV12-5 and TRBJ2-1, with TRBD2 as a possible D gene (7 bases). Germline V gives CDR1 LGHNT, CDR2 FRNRAP. This CDR3 comprises 16 residues. Trimming cost V 6 bases and J 7 bases, with 22 bases left between them. In DNA form, the CDR3 reads TGTGCTAGTGGGAATCGGGGGGCGGGAGCCCTTAATGAGCAGTTCTTC. Translated, it gives CASGNRGAGALNEQFF.